These 6 T cell receptor beta chains were sequenced from one sample in a study of T cells in Graves' hyperthyroidism and ophthalmopathy. TCR beta CDR3 region amplification was performed from RNA transcripts. The HTBI primer set served for first-round RT-PCR of the TCR CDR3. TCRdb itself ran the multiplex PCR reads through MiXCR, one entry per CDR3 protein. In the table there are some 460,000 distinct CDR3 sequences, roughly 14% of which are singletons. Sequences were obtained from blood. The receptors stem from a woman aged 18-29 years with Graves' hyperthyroidism.

The chain has TRBV10-3 and TRBJ2-1, with TRBD1 as a possible D gene (6 bases). The germline V gene encodes CDR1 ENHRY and CDR2 SYGVKD. The CDR3 length is 16 residues. The V and J ends lost 6 bases and 4 bases respectively, with 19 bases between them. The CDR3 sequence: CAIRATDRSKYNEQFF. In nucleotides, the CDR3 is TGTGCCATCAGAGCGACCGACAGGTCTAAGTACAATGAGCAGTTCTTC.

This clonotype came up many times. J is TRBJ1-1 and V is TRBV3-1; no clear D gene. Germline V gives CDR1 LGHDT, CDR2 YNNKEL (reference sequence). Deletions cut 1 base from V and 0 bases from J, with 6 bases between. This CDR3 contains 14 residues. This CDR3 reads CASSQGYMNTEAFF. CDR3 nucleotides: TGTGCCAGCAGCCAAGGTTATATGAACACTGAAGCTTTCTTT.

At least ten counts were recorded for this clonotype. The V gene is TRBV5-1, the J gene TRBJ2-1; TRBD1 aligns across 8 bases. The CDR3 spans 15 residues. Germline lookup yields CDR1 SGHRS and CDR2 YFSETQ. The V and J ends lost 1 base and 3 bases, in that order; junction bases with no gene match: 3. For the CDR3, the DNA is TGCGCCAGCAGCTTGACGGACAGGGACTACAATGAGCAGTTCTTC. Its protein is CASSLTDRDYNEQFF.

The table lists this clonotype with a few counts. The genes are TRBV27 and TRBJ1-4; weak D call: TRBD1 (5 bases). The CDR3 has 16 amino acids. V was trimmed by 6 bases and J by 4 bases, leaving 18 bases between them. The germline V gene has CDR1 MNHEY and CDR2 SMNVEV (reference sequence). The CDR3, as DNA: TGTGCCAGCAGCCCCCAGGGACGGATCGTTAATGAAAAACTGTTTTTT. Encoded protein: CASSPQGRIVNEKLFF.

The table lists this clonotype with a few counts. CDR3 loop: CASSTRDGRVTFGNTIYF. The CDR3 bases are TGTGCCAGCAGCACTCGGGACGGCCGAGTCACATTTGGAAACACCATATATTTT. The genes are TRBV9 and TRBJ1-3; perhaps TRBD1 as D (5 bases). The length of the CDR3 is 18 residues. Germline V gene data show CDR1 as SGDLS and CDR2 as YYNGEE. V lost 4 bases and J 3 bases, leaving 23 bases between the germline ends.

The sample holds many counts of this clonotype. The CDR3 loop reads CASSLESGSYNEQFF. CDR3 DNA: TGCGCCAGCAGCTTGGAAAGCGGGTCCTACAATGAGCAGTTCTTC. V usage is TRBV5-1 and J usage is TRBJ2-1, with D possibly TRBD2 on 6 matching bases. The germline gives CDR1 SGHRS, CDR2 YFSETQ. This CDR3 contains 15 residues. The V end was cut by 0 bases, the J end by 1 base, with 8 bases between.